This T cell receptor (beta chain) stems from a study of blood T cell repertoires in COVID-19. Study details: Whether acute or convalescent, the COVID-19 samples came from the United States, Italy and Spain. From T cells, B-cell-depleted T cells, or PBMCs came the material, which was cDNA or gDNA.

In the original analysis: Reference gene primer amplification gave nucleated cell count estimates. Assay: immunoSEQ multiplex PCR; the TCRdb copy retains only in-frame clones and omits some. That table is the source of V, J and clone size, and D and trimming were worked out from the DNA. The table lists around 100,000 clones, under 90% of them singletons. Losses at the gene ends were 6 bases for V and 2 bases for J; bases not matched to a gene: 23. The CDR3 is 21 residues long. Germline CDR1 reads LNHDA; CDR2 reads SQIVND (reference sequence). This rearrangement joins TRBV19 to TRBJ1-5; TRBD1 matches 9 bases. The sample taken for sequencing was peripheral blood. The source is a human donor in a cohort sampled during active COVID-19. CDR3 sequence reads: CASSNVKPGQGLEKGNQPQHF. The DNA for the CDR3 is TGTGCCAGTAGCAACGTTAAACCGGGACAGGGACTGGAAAAGGGCAATCAGCCCCAGCATTTT.